The clone carrying this TCR beta chain occurred many times. V was shortened by 1 base and J by 2 bases, with 8 bases between the two germline ends. CDR3 length: 14 amino acids. Germline V gene lookup returns CDR1 SGHAT and CDR2 FQDESV (reference sequence). This record belongs to a study of CD4 and CD8 cells across lung adenocarcinoma regions. The patients had localized lung adenocarcinoma, a non-small cell subtype. In TCRdb, the PCR reads were re-called with MiXCR into one record per CDR3 protein. Of 8,500 to 10,000 distinct CDR3 sequences listed, 51% were seen once; the top ten hold 15% to 20%. The V and J genes are TRBV11-1 and TRBJ2-5, with D unclear. The sequence derives from a male donor with lung adenocarcinoma. The CD4 and CD8 labels of this study may be unreliable. Material for sequencing was CD4+ T cells from the margin of a lung tumor. CDR3 residues: CASSLVGRQETQYF. CDR3 sequence (DNA): TGTGCCAGCAGCTTAGTAGGCAGACAAGAGACCCAGTACTTC.